This T cell receptor beta chain was captured in a study of T cell responses to AZD1222 COVID-19 vaccine. Overall study context: Pooling was applied to second doses at about 4 or about 12 weeks.

The repertoire was sequenced with immunoSEQ multiplex PCR; TCRdb's copy has only in-frame clones and lacks some. The repertoire holds about 170,000 clones, roughly 92% seen once, with 1.6% in the top ten. Regarding the study as a whole: Per reports, nearly half of all spike-specific TCRs target regions that are unmutated in variants.

Of note for this clone: Its specificity is not known.

Here the sequenced sample was peripheral blood, taken on day 0 of AZD1222 vaccination. The TCR originated in an adult in good health.

The CDR3 sequence is CASRAYQQGLANTIYF. CDR3 nucleotides: TGTGCCAGCAGAGCCTACCAACAGGGTTTGGCAAACACCATATATTTT. This chain uses TRBV5-5 with TRBJ1-3, with D perhaps matching TRBD1 (6 bases). This CDR3 is 16 amino acids long. Germline assignment: CDR1 SGHKS and CDR2 YYEKEE (reference sequence). Trimming took off 5 bases at V and 6 bases at J, with 21 bases between the two ends.